The entry that follows covers one T cell receptor (beta chain) sequence. Antigen specificity is unknown. The record originates from a study of T-cell reconstitution after alpha-beta-depleted transplantation in children. General observations from the study: Fresh T-cell production supplied most of the T-cell counts and diversity seen one year after transplant. The high TCRbeta diversity at day 60 in some patients came from surviving recipient T cells and thymic progenitors. Several hundred expanded graft clones reportedly were the source of alpha-beta T cells about two months after transplant.

Unique molecular identifiers were used to barcode this TCRbeta library. TCRdb called the PCR reads again in MiXCR, with one record for every CDR3 protein. Among around 94,000 distinct CDR3 sequences, around 7% were seen once, and the ten largest hold roughly 15%. Trimming left V 1 base short and J 2 bases short, with 14 bases between. Germline V gene data show CDR1 as LGHNA and CDR2 as YNFKEQ. The CDR3 extends over 17 amino acids. This material consisted of PBMCs, taken before TCRalphabeta/CD19-depleted stem cell transplant. V is TRBV4-2 and J is TRBJ1-4; the D gene is possibly TRBD1 (6 bases). The TCR comes from a boy under 10 years old with acute lymphoblastic leukemia, due to receive a stem cell transplant. The CDR3 loop is CASSQVEGVPTNEKLFF. CDR3 sequence (DNA): TGTGCCAGCAGCCAAGTGGAGGGGGTTCCGACTAATGAAAAACTGTTTTTT.